This paragraph covers one TCR beta chain sequence. Germline CDR1 reads MNHEY; CDR2 reads SVGEGT. Trimming left V 0 bases short and J 0 bases short, with 20 bases between. The CDR3 sequence is 19 residues long. TCRdb re-called the RT-PCR reads with MiXCR, one entry per CDR3 protein. The sample carries hundreds of thousands of distinct CDR3 sequences, 12% to 15% recorded once. The chain couples TRBV6-2 or TRBV6-3 to TRBJ1-2; no firm D call. This receptor was taken from a female donor in good health, serving as a healthy control. Sequences were obtained from memory CD4+ T cells from blood. For the CDR3, the DNA is TGTGCCAGCAGTTACTCGAGGAGGTTGGCGGAACCTTCTAACTATGGCTACACCTTC. Translating gives CASSYSRRLAEPSNYGYTF.